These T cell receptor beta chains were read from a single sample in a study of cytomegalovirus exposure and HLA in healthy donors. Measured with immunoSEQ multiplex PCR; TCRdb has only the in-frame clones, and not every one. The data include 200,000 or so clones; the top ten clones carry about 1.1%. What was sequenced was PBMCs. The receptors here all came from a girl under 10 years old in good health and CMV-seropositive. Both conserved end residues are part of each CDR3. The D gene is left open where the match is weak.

CDR3: CASSVGAVPTGERGTQYF
J: TRBJ2-5
V: TRBV9
D: TRBD1

CDR3: CASSEAPGSGNTIYF
J: TRBJ1-3
V: TRBV6-1
D: .

CDR3: CASSFLGGGGETQYF
J: TRBJ2-5
V: TRBV5-6
D: .

CDR3: CASSLRASGSDTQYF
J: TRBJ2-3
V: TRBV7-2
D: TRBD2

CDR3: CGTFPGTSNGEQFF
J: TRBJ2-1
V: TRBV28
D: TRBD2

CDR3: CASSQDRQGAEKLFF
J: TRBJ1-4
V: TRBV4-2
D: .

CDR3: CASSPSGTGANVLTF
J: TRBJ2-6
V: TRBV5-4
D: .

CDR3: CATSRGASYEQYF
J: TRBJ2-7
V: TRBV15
D: .

CDR3: CASSVVGEGLRTTGANVLTF
J: TRBJ2-6
V: TRBV9
D: TRBD2

CDR3: CAWSVAYEQYF
J: TRBJ2-7
V: TRBV30
D: .

CDR3: CAWSKSNGYTF
J: TRBJ1-2
V: TRBV30
D: .

CDR3: CASSLEDGRAGDTQYF
J: TRBJ2-3
V: TRBV5-1
D: TRBD2

CDR3: CASRRGESYEQYF
J: TRBJ2-7
V: TRBV11-1
D: TRBD2

CDR3: CASSHPGGTANTGELFF
J: TRBJ2-2
V: TRBV11-2
D: TRBD2

CDR3: CASSPKGPQGTYEQYF
J: TRBJ2-7
V: TRBV18
D: .

CDR3: CSALPTDTQYF
J: TRBJ2-3
V: TRBV20-1
D: .

CDR3: CASSPPWLSDPTDTQYF
J: TRBJ2-3
V: TRBV7-9
D: .

CDR3: CASMRTSGYTF
J: TRBJ1-2
V: TRBV2
D: .

CDR3: CASSRGTSGYEQYF
J: TRBJ2-7
V: TRBV14
D: TRBD2

CDR3: CASSTGGSYNEQFF
J: TRBJ2-1
V: TRBV6-5
D: TRBD1

CDR3: CASSDSAGGNTGELFF
J: TRBJ2-2
V: TRBV6-4
D: TRBD2

CDR3: CASRLQGAGNTIYF
J: TRBJ1-3
V: TRBV28
D: .

CDR3: CACATGTPRETQYF
J: TRBJ2-5
V: TRBV11-1
D: TRBD1

CDR3: CASSPGTERGQFF
J: TRBJ2-1
V: TRBV28
D: TRBD1

CDR3: CASSLNRGKETQYF
J: TRBJ2-5
V: TRBV13
D: .

CDR3: CASSSGTGDYEQYF
J: TRBJ2-7
V: TRBV5-1
D: TRBD1

CDR3: CASSLTQGVGEQYF
J: TRBJ2-5
V: TRBV5-1
D: TRBD1

CDR3: CASSQTLAGASEQYF
J: TRBJ2-7
V: TRBV4-1
D: TRBD2

CDR3: CASSPPTGQREKLFF
J: TRBJ1-4
V: TRBV7-6
D: TRBD1

CDR3: CASRRTVSDGYTF
J: TRBJ1-2
V: TRBV11-1
D: .

CDR3: CASSLNGQGSYNEQFF
J: TRBJ2-1
V: TRBV5-1
D: TRBD1

CDR3: CASSPDRVNSPLHF
J: TRBJ1-6
V: TRBV6-5
D: TRBD1

CDR3: CASSKTGTSGRANTDTQYF
J: TRBJ2-3
V: TRBV19
D: TRBD2

CDR3: CASSRLRNTEAFF
J: TRBJ1-1
V: TRBV6-5
D: .

CDR3: CASSPGNEKLFF
J: TRBJ1-4
V: TRBV7-9
D: .

CDR3: CASRTSGTGELFF
J: TRBJ2-2
V: TRBV5-6
D: .

CDR3: CASSLAGTSRNDEQYF
J: TRBJ2-7
V: TRBV7-2
D: TRBD2

CDR3: CASSLTGTTNEKLFF
J: TRBJ1-4
V: TRBV28
D: .

CDR3: CASSLGLQGPSYEQYF
J: TRBJ2-7
V: TRBV5-5
D: .

CDR3: CSGGQGGEIAEAFF
J: TRBJ1-1
V: TRBV29-1
D: TRBD1

CDR3: CASSFGAPNQPQHF
J: TRBJ1-5
V: TRBV28
D: .